This TCR beta chain came from a study of cytomegalovirus exposure and HLA in healthy donors (dated by TCRdb to between 2016 and 2019). About the investigation overall: According to an earlier analysis of 587 of the donors, about 179 million T cells yielded over 100 million unique TCR beta sequences and approximately 280 Gb of sequence data. An early release that covered some 630 HLA-typed donors contained approximately 300 gigabases of sequencing data and tens of millions of unique TCR sequences. Of the 300 to 500 genotyped donors, roughly 80% were placed in the genetic ancestry cluster associated with self-reported Caucasian donors. The study was designed to test whether signatures of past pathogen exposure could be identified by cataloging public T cell receptors. The T cell repertoires of roughly 660 subjects were profiled by immunosequencing and related to cytomegalovirus serostatus. Along with the roughly 700-subject first cohort, a separate validation cohort of roughly 110 different subjects was used. To predict cytomegalovirus infection status, the study brought together high-throughput TCR immunosequencing, statistical association of individual TCRs with disease status, and machine learning. To study patterns of TCR occurrence, a later analysis re-analyzed previously published TCR beta repertoires from just over 650 donors and added high-resolution HLA genotyping. Rather than drawing on any new phenotypic data, the later analysis identified candidate immune exposures from TCR beta sequences and the way those sequences occurred across donors. In an earlier analysis of a few hundred of the donors, high-throughput TCR beta sequencing was used to judge whether each TCR beta V gene segment behaved as functional or pseudogenic. Donor age, sex, ethnicity and CMV serostatus were collected together with the repertoire data. Genome-wide SNP genotypes for about 65% of the 666 donors were used in a later genetic analysis, which treated that subset as a discovery cohort. Every discovery cohort repertoire had been produced on one sequencing platform. HLA typing covered class I and class II loci at four-digit resolution. Typing coverage varied by locus: roughly 629-640 donors for A, B, C, DRB1 and DQB1; approximately 500 for DQA1; more than 600 for DPA1; 450 to 480 for DPB1. A handful of DR-DQ haplotypes were treated as single units for association and clustering because of strong linkage in the cohort. Across around 400 genotyped donors of the cohort, an average of roughly 200,000 unique TCR beta nucleotide sequences per donor were sequenced, and approximately 17% of those sequences were non-productive.

Receptors were amplified or captured by the immunoSEQ multiplex PCR assay. A mixture of 60 forward primers for TCR Vbeta segments and 13 reverse primers for TCR Jbeta segments was used in the multiplex PCR. The CDR3 region of rearranged TCR beta genes was amplified from genomic DNA with a multiplex PCR assay. Amplified TCR beta libraries were sequenced as 87-base-pair reads on the Illumina HiSeq System. In the source study's methods: A later analysis counted approximately 74 million unique TCR beta chains across the 666 repertoires, and approximately 11 million of these chains were shared by at least two donors. A nearest-neighbor algorithm error-corrected the raw reads and collapsed the reads into unique sequences, merging closely related sequences to remove PCR and sequencing errors. CDR3 sequences were aligned to IMGT reference sequences to assign V, D and J gene segments. For a sequence to be retained, a match of at least six nucleotides was required to both a V gene segment and a J gene segment. A rearrangement was called productive if the CDR3 had no stop codons and remained in frame with V and J, and every other rearrangement was called non-productive. Following IMGT convention, CDR3 was defined as the stretch from the second conserved V-encoded cysteine to the conserved J-encoded phenylalanine. In an earlier analysis of 587 of the donors, sequences lacking an unambiguous match to a single V gene segment were excluded. In an earlier analysis of several hundred of the donors, a V segment was called functional when productive rearrangements were above 56.7%, and segregating when the standard deviation between donors exceeded 5%. A statistical classification framework was built for diagnosing cytomegalovirus status from the catalog of TCR beta chain sequences. In a later analysis, TCR nucleotide sequences were compared against IMGT/GENE-DB human TR gene sequences so that V and J genes could be assigned. The TCRdist pipeline was used in a later analysis to assign CDR3 sequences and most-parsimonious VDJ recombination scenarios. In a later analysis, each TCR beta chain was defined by its CDR3 amino acid sequence together with its V-gene family, and reads lacking a unique V-gene family were excluded. In a later analysis, 550 to 650 highly shared, low-generation-probability nucleotide sequences were removed to address suspected cross-contamination and a sequencing artifact. For each public chain, a later analysis derived a clonal expansion index from normalized ranks of inferred template counts within each repertoire. A later analysis computed generation probabilities with a VDJ recombination model fitted to out-of-frame rearrangements, and checked the results against IGoR. In a later analysis, TCR-TCR, TCR-HLA and TCR-CMV co-occurrence was scored with hypergeometric tests, and a repertoire-size bias correction was applied to TCR pairs. False discovery rates were estimated in a later analysis by permuting HLA or CMV assignments 20 times. In a later analysis, co-occurring TCRs were grouped with DBSCAN, and TCRdist sequence similarity was added when clustering was performed within HLA-allele-positive subsets. For co-occurrence clustering, repertoires with fewer than 30,000 or more than 120,000 public chains were excluded, along with a handful of repertoires with anomalous nucleotide sharing. Sourced from immuneACCESS, this table was stored by TCRdb with only in-frame sequences that have V and J called. A share of the clones is absent; for the studies checked, an unresolved V gene accounts for under half, and the remainder has no known explanation. V and J calls and clone size follow that table, whereas D and trimming were derived from the DNA. The sample yields approximately 170,000 clones; more than 70% were counted once. The ten most abundant clones make up less than 5.5% of the sample.

Remarks on this clone: Its antigen target is currently unknown. One base away there is no much larger clone; base qualities are not given.

The germline V gene gives CDR1 as SGHVS and CDR2 as FNYEAQ. Trimming takes 8 bases from V and 6 bases from J, and the germline ends sit 20 bases apart. The CDR3 holds 14 amino acids from the cysteine to the phenylalanine. The sequence is cut down to CDR3 DNA, 42 bases in frame from base 1. In total, roughly 710 healthy bone marrow donors made up the cohort. At the time of sampling, every cohort member was nominally healthy, though immune exposures that went unrecorded were likely present. The donor was CMV seronegative and belonged to the group of around 350 seronegative cohort members. Each donor provided a peripheral blood sample, and peripheral blood mononuclear cells were used for TCR beta sequencing. The Qiagen DNeasy Blood Extraction Kit was used to extract genomic DNA from the blood cell samples. What the research found in general, with its limitations: According to the authors, the approach could potentially be generalized to other disease states and immunological phenotypes. In the study, about 150 TCR beta chains were listed as associated with cytomegalovirus. In a later genetic analysis, fewer N-insertions in productive TCRs were reported among donors in an Asian-associated ancestry cluster than the approximately 630-donor mean. In a later analysis, about 17,000 TCR beta sequences were associated with specific HLA alleles at a false discovery rate of 0.05. In a later analysis, TCR association rates were found to vary across HLA loci, with the most associated TCRs seen for DRB1 alleles and the fewest for HLA-C alleles. According to a later analysis, most CMV-associated TCR beta chains appeared to be HLA-restricted, and the HLA associations seemed to be driven largely by CMV exposure. Linkage disequilibrium might explain the correlated functional status among segregating V segments, but an unknown experimental factor could not be excluded. When HLA alleles, especially DR and DQ, strongly co-occurred, TCR associations were difficult to assign to individual alleles. A cluster of highly shared sequence variants was judged likely to be a technical artifact of the sequencing pipeline. Across donors, most TCR sequences were observed very rarely, whereas some public TCRs were present in many individuals. Some IMGT-functional V segments, including TRBV6-2 and TRBV6-3, could not be told apart with the 87-base-pair reads, so those segments were excluded. Immune exposure information for the cohort was limited to CMV serostatus. An association between a missense DCLRE1C variant and V-gene and J-gene trimming of TCR beta chains was found in a later genetic analysis and replicated in an independent cohort. In this cohort, only TCR beta chains were sequenced, and detectable features were limited by the absence of alpha or paired-chain data. In vitro tests confirmed that a few of the cytomegalovirus-associated TCR beta chains recognize cytomegalovirus antigens. In a later analysis, several top co-occurrence clusters were reported to appear linked to parvovirus B19, influenza, CMV and Epstein-Barr virus. A further reported finding was that TCR beta sequences accurately predicted the HLA-A and HLA-B alleles for most subjects in the first cohort. Because counts were too low, seventeen rarely observed V segments, including chromosome 9 orphons, were excluded from the earlier analysis of fewer than 650 of the donors. The presence/absence analyses assumed that sequencing depth was roughly uniform across donors, and that assumption may not be true. In an earlier analysis of about 600 of the donors, most TCR beta V segments appeared in productive rearrangements about 87% or about 30% of the time, broadly matching IMGT annotations. Cytomegalovirus status was reported to be diagnosed by the classifier with high specificity and sensitivity in both the original and validation cohorts. Compared with equally common non-associated chains, HLA-associated TCR beta chains in a later analysis were more clonally expanded and had lower generation probabilities. Because HLA typing was missing for some donors at each locus, association tests included only the typed subset.

The sequenced material came from PBMCs. The TCR was taken from a male donor in good health and CMV-seronegative. The chain is made from TRBV7-6 and TRBJ2-7; the D gene is possibly TRBD1, with 6 bases matching. The DNA sequence is TGTGCCAGCGGGACCGGGACAAGCAACGCCGAGCAGTACTTC. Translation gives CASGTGTSNAEQYF.